Following are 32 T cell receptor beta chains from one sample sequenced in a study of blood T cell repertoires in COVID-19. The assay was immunoSEQ multiplex PCR, and TCRdb's table has in-frame clones only and misses some. This table has about 460,000 clones, roughly nine tenths appearing once. The sequenced sample was PBMCs or T cells enriched from blood (not recorded which). These receptors came from an older woman who had recovered from COVID-19.

As for this clone: Other nucleotide sequences from this sample produce the same CDR3. The chain links TRBV5-1 to TRBJ1-6, with 7 nucleotides matching TRBD1. V was pared by 0 bases and J by 6 bases, with 0 bases of the junction left unmatched. There are 14 residues in the CDR3. Germline CDR1 is SGHRS and CDR2 is YFSETQ. CDR3 loop: CASSLGQGNSPLHF. The CDR3 DNA reads as TGCGCCAGCAGCTTGGGACAGGGTAATTCACCCCTCCACTTT.

The chain has TRBV19 and TRBJ1-5, with TRBD1 as a possible D gene (6 bases). This CDR3 comprises 16 residues. Looked up from germline, CDR1 is LNHDA and CDR2 is SQIVND (reference sequence). V was pared by 6 bases and J by 4 bases, with 19 bases between. CDR3 sequence reads: CASRPTRDIRNQPQHF. CDR3 DNA sequence: TGTGCCAGTAGGCCTACCCGGGACATAAGGAATCAGCCCCAGCATTTT.

The DNA for the CDR3 is TGTGCCAGCAGCTCCGAATCGACAGGGCGGTATGGCTACACCTTC. This codes for CASSSESTGRYGYTF. The chain links TRBV7-6 to TRBJ1-2; 7 nucleotides align to TRBD1. The CDR3 covers 15 residues. With V trimmed by 4 bases and J by 5 bases, 10 bases remained unmatched. Germline CDR1 SGHVS, CDR2 FNYEAQ.

V and J are TRBV27 and TRBJ1-2; D unresolved. V was trimmed by 4 bases and J by 4 bases, leaving 13 bases between them. The germline gives CDR1 MNHEY, CDR2 SMNVEV (reference sequence). This CDR3 is built from 14 residues. In DNA, the CDR3 is TGTGCCAGCAGTTATGCAAATCGGGGCTATGGCTACACCTTC. Protein sequence: CASSYANRGYGYTF.

The rearrangement joins TRBV3-1 (or the pseudogene TRBV3-2) to TRBJ2-3, with TRBD2 matching 13 bases. Germline trimming cut 4 bases from V and 3 bases from J; bases unmatched to any gene: 4. Germline V gives CDR1 LGHDT, CDR2 YNNKEL (reference sequence). The CDR3 covers 16 residues. The DNA for the CDR3 is TGTGCCAGCAGCCGGACTAGCGGGGGAGGTACAGATACGCAGTATTTT. Protein: CASSRTSGGGTDTQYF.

Comments on this clone: The same CDR3 can be traced to other DNA sequences in this sample. This rearrangement joins TRBV18 to TRBJ1-5, with D unresolved. Germline assignment: CDR1 KGHSH and CDR2 LQKENI. The CDR3 spans 13 residues. V lost 2 bases, J lost 2 bases, and 4 bases lay in between. The CDR3 loop reads CASSPGRNQPQHF. CDR3 bases: TGTGCCAGCTCACCAGGGCGCAATCAGCCCCAGCATTTT.

V and J are TRBV24-1 and TRBJ2-5; 13 bases fit TRBD2. This CDR3 has 16 residues. V lost 5 bases and J lost 5; bases outside the gene matches: 7. CDR1 and CDR2 from the germline V gene are KGHDR and SFDVKD. CDR3 loop: CATSAGLAGARETQYF. CDR3 DNA: TGTGCCACCAGTGCCGGACTAGCGGGGGCCAGGGAGACCCAGTACTTC.

In this sample, this clone turned up a few times. CDR3 amino acids: CASSMGGTSGEKLFF. DNA of the CDR3: TGTGCCAGTAGTATGGGAGGAACGTCGGGTGAAAAACTGTTTTTT. The rearrangement joins TRBV19 to TRBJ1-4, with no clear D. Trimming removed 3 bases at V and 7 bases at J, with 15 bases between. The CDR3 contains 15 residues. The germline gives CDR1 LNHDA, CDR2 SQIVND (reference sequence).

The J gene is TRBJ1-2, the V gene TRBV24-1, with 7 bases that match TRBD1. The J segment lost 5 bases and the V segment lost 3 bases, leaving 8 bases of the junction unmatched. CDR3 size: 15 residues. Per germline, CDR1 KGHDR and CDR2 SFDVKD. CDR3 loop: CATSDPFRGTYGYTF. The CDR3 DNA reads TGTGCCACCAGTGATCCCTTCAGGGGGACGTATGGCTACACCTTC.

V and J are TRBV10-3 and TRBJ1-2; perhaps TRBD1 as D (5 bases). CDR1 and CDR2 from the germline V gene are ENHRY and SYGVKD. The ends were cut back, 2 bases at V and 3 bases at J, with 7 bases in the middle. This CDR3 is 13 amino acids long. In DNA form, the CDR3 reads TGTGCCATCAGTGAGGTGGGGCACTATGGCTACACCTTC. It encodes CAISEVGHYGYTF.

This chain uses TRBV24-1 with TRBJ1-5; D uncertain. Germline CDR1 KGHDR, CDR2 SFDVKD. V was pared by 3 bases and J by 1 base, with 6 bases between. The CDR3 covers 14 residues. CDR3 sequence: CATSDESSNQPQHF. The CDR3 bases are TGTGCCACCAGTGATGAGTCCAGCAATCAGCCCCAGCATTTT.

The V call is TRBV7-2, the J call TRBJ2-2, with 12 bases lining up with TRBD2. CDR3 length: 17 amino acids. The germline V gene encodes CDR1 SGHTA and CDR2 FQGNSA. The J segment lost 4 bases and the V segment lost 1 base, leaving 4 bases of the junction unmatched. Here the CDR3 DNA reads TGTGCCAGCAGCTTAGGACTAGCGGGGGTTCTCACCGGGGAGCTGTTTTTT. Its protein is CASSLGLAGVLTGELFF.

V gene TRBV5-4 combines with J gene TRBJ1-1; 9 positions agree with TRBD1. Losses at the gene ends were 0 bases for V and 0 bases for J; bases not matched to a gene: 12. The CDR3 runs 19 residues. Germline values: CDR1 SGHNT, CDR2 YYREEE (reference sequence). Here the CDR3 DNA reads TGTGCCAGCAGCTTGGTACCCCCGGGACAGGGCCACATGAACACTGAAGCTTTCTTT. It yields the protein CASSLVPPGQGHMNTEAFF.

The rearrangement links TRBV2 to TRBJ1-4; 9 bases match TRBD1. Per the germline V gene, CDR1 is SNHLY and CDR2 is FYNNEI. The CDR3 sequence is 14 residues long. With V trimmed by 5 bases and J by 7 bases, 5 bases remained unmatched. DNA of the CDR3: TGTGCCAGCAGTCACAGGACAGGGGCTGAAAAACTGTTTTTT. Translated: CASSHRTGAEKLFF.

This chain joins TRBV5-4 and TRBJ1-3, with a weak D call TRBD1 (5 bases). The CDR3 length is 15 residues. V was trimmed by 0 bases and J by 0 bases, leaving 7 bases between them. Germline V CDR1 and CDR2: SGHNT, YYREEE (reference sequence). CDR3 region: CASSLGQPSGNTIYF. DNA of the CDR3: TGTGCCAGCAGCTTGGGACAGCCCTCTGGAAACACCATATATTTT. Drawing the rest from reference TRBV5-4 and TRBJ1-3, the complete variable domain is ETGVTQSPTHLIKTRGQQVTLRCSSQSGHNTVSWYQQALGQGPQFIFQYYREEENGRGNFPPRFSGLQFPNYSSELNVNALELDDSALYLCASSLGQPSGNTIYFGEGSWLTVV.

V and J are TRBV11-2 and TRBJ2-7; a possible D gene is TRBD2 (5 bases). The CDR3 is 13 amino acids. Per the germline V gene, CDR1 is SGHAT and CDR2 is FQNNGV. Deletions cut 5 bases from V and 2 bases from J, with 10 bases between. The CDR3 loop is CASSVGLTYEQYV. The CDR3 DNA reads TGTGCCAGCAGCGTCGGACTGACCTACGAGCAGTACGTC.

The chain couples TRBV4-1 to TRBJ1-2; 12 bases agree with TRBD1. Looked up from germline, CDR1 is MGHRA and CDR2 is YSYEKL. This CDR3 region has 14 residues. V was pared by 4 bases and J by 9 bases, with 6 bases of the junction left unmatched. This CDR3 is CASSLPGQGARYTF. The DNA of the CDR3 is TGCGCCAGCAGCCTACCGGGACAGGGGGCTCGCTACACCTTC.

The rearrangement links TRBV2 to TRBJ1-5, with 7 bases identical to TRBD1. Germline-derived CDR1 and CDR2 are SNHLY and FYNNEI. Trimming cost V 6 bases and J 6 bases; bases outside gene matches: 11. This CDR3 is 15 amino acids long. DNA for the CDR3: TGTGCCAGCAGAAAAGAGGGGGCGTCGAGTCAGCCCCAGCATTTT. Translation: CASRKEGASSQPQHF.

The chain carries TRBV7-8 and TRBJ2-5, with 9 positions matching TRBD1. Germline trimming cut 4 bases from V and 4 bases from J; bases unmatched to any gene: 7. Germline-derived CDR1 and CDR2 are SGHVS and FQNEAQ. The CDR3 totals 15 residues. CDR3 amino acids: CASSYYRGRRETQYF. In nucleotides, the CDR3 is TGTGCCAGCAGCTACTACAGGGGGCGCCGAGAGACCCAGTACTTC.

This clone was observed a single time. V and J are TRBV19 and TRBJ2-1; 11 bases are a match to TRBD2. This CDR3 has 14 residues. After removal of 5 bases from V and 10 bases from J, the junction contained 7 bases not matched to a gene. Germline values: CDR1 LNHDA, CDR2 SQIVND (reference sequence). This CDR3 reads CASSYSGGAGEQFF. CDR3 nucleotides: TGTGCCAGTAGTTATAGCGGGGGGGCCGGAGAGCAGTTCTTC.

The V gene is TRBV6-5, the J gene TRBJ2-4, with D possibly TRBD1 on 5 matching bases. CDR3 length equals 14 residues. V was pared by 10 bases and J by 4 bases, with 17 bases between. Germline loops: CDR1 MNHEY, CDR2 SVGAGI. The CDR3, as DNA: TGTGCCAAAAAGGGCAGGGTACAAAAAAACATTCAGTACTTC. It codes for CAKKGRVQKNIQYF.

The chain recombines TRBV29-1 with TRBJ1-2, with 8 bases matching TRBD1. The trim removed 8 bases at V and 7 bases at J, leaving 9 bases unmatched. Germline V gives CDR1 SQVTM, CDR2 ANQGSEA. The CDR3 runs 12 residues. Here the CDR3 reads CSSSTGELGYTF. The CDR3 nucleotides are TGCAGCTCCTCGACAGGGGAGCTTGGCTACACCTTC.

The chain couples TRBV23-1 to TRBJ2-5; D is uncertain. TRBV23-1 is marked as an open reading frame, function uncertain. The CDR3 extends over 13 amino acids. Trimming removed 3 bases at V and 1 base at J, with 6 bases between. The CDR3 region is CASSHSSQETQYF. CDR3 sequence (DNA): TGCGCCAGCAGTCACTCCAGCCAAGAGACCCAGTACTTC.

The CDR3 DNA sequence: TGTGCCAGCAGTGATGACAGGGGATCTAATGGCTACACCTTC. Translated, it gives CASSDDRGSNGYTF. This chain connects TRBV2 to TRBJ1-2, with 8 bases aligning to TRBD1. Germline CDR1 and CDR2: SNHLY and FYNNEI. With 3 bases clipped from V and 6 bases from J, the junction kept 6 bases outside the gene matches. The CDR3 has 14 residues. The variable domain in full, with the rest retrieved from reference TRBV2 and TRBJ1-2, is EPEVTQTPSHQVTQMGQEVILRCVPISNHLYFYWYRQILGQKVEFLVSFYNNEISEKSEIFDDQFSVERPDGSNFTLKIRSTKLEDSAMYFCASSDDRGSNGYTFGSGTRLTVV.

This sequence joins TRBV6-5 and TRBJ1-3; D gene uncertain. The ends were cut back, 10 bases at V and 0 bases at J, with 10 bases in the middle. This CDR3 has 13 residues. Germline-derived CDR1 and CDR2 are MNHEY and SVGAGI. CDR3 sequence: CATFRISGNTIYF. The CDR3 DNA sequence: TGTGCCACCTTCAGGATCTCTGGAAACACCATATATTTT.

This chain connects TRBV7-2 to TRBJ1-6; no firm D call. Trimming took off 5 bases at V and 0 bases at J, with 11 bases between the two ends. The germline V gene encodes CDR1 SGHTA and CDR2 FQGNSA. This CDR3 is 16 amino acids long. CDR3 amino acids: CASSPRLSSYNSPLHF. CDR3 DNA: TGTGCCAGCAGCCCCCGCCTTAGCTCCTATAATTCACCCCTCCACTTT.

The chain couples TRBV30 to TRBJ2-7, with 9 bases fitting TRBD1. This CDR3 spans 13 amino acids. Trimming removed 2 bases from V and 4 bases from J; junction bases left unmatched: 3. Germline lookup yields CDR1 GTSNPN and CDR2 SVGIG (reference sequence). The CDR3 DNA reads as TGTGCCTGGAGTTACAGGGGGCGATACGAGCAGTACTTC. Translation: CAWSYRGRYEQYF.

V is TRBV9 and J is TRBJ1-1; possibly TRBD1 for D (5 bases). The CDR3 is made up of 13 amino acids. Germline V gene lookup returns CDR1 SGDLS and CDR2 YYNGEE. The V gene lost 5 bases and the J gene lost 2 bases, with 10 bases spanning the gap. The CDR3 region has the DNA TGTGCCAGCAGTCGGGACTTTAACACTGAAGCTTTCTTT. It encodes CASSRDFNTEAFF.

V gene TRBV5-4 combines with J gene TRBJ2-3, with TRBD2 as a possible D gene (5 bases). The CDR3 contains 15 residues. Germline V gives CDR1 SGHNT, CDR2 YYREEE (reference sequence). V was clipped by 0 bases and J by 2 bases, with 10 bases between them. CDR3 loop: CASSLGGRFTDTQYF. DNA for the CDR3: TGTGCCAGCAGCTTGGGCGGGCGATTCACAGATACGCAGTATTTT.

This chain joins TRBV3-1 (or the pseudogene TRBV3-2) and TRBJ2-3; the match to TRBD2 covers 9 bases. Germline-derived CDR1 and CDR2 are LGHDT and YNNKEL (reference sequence). V was clipped by 2 bases and J by 2 bases; unmatched bases: 2. The CDR3 length is 15 residues. The DNA of the CDR3 is TGTGCCAGCAGCCAACTAGCGGGATACACAGATACGCAGTATTTT. It yields the protein CASSQLAGYTDTQYF.

The rearrangement joins TRBV24-1 to TRBJ2-1, with D possibly being TRBD2 (6 bases). CDR3 length equals 16 residues. Germline V gives CDR1 KGHDR, CDR2 SFDVKD. Trimming cost V 0 bases and J 0 bases, with 8 bases left between them. The CDR3 spells CATSDLGGTSYNEQFF. The CDR3 DNA reads as TGTGCCACCAGTGATTTGGGGGGGACCTCCTACAATGAGCAGTTCTTC.

This clone was seen only once. V and J are TRBV5-1 and TRBJ1-1, with 8 bases that match TRBD1. Germline V gives CDR1 SGHRS, CDR2 YFSETQ. The CDR3 length is 12 residues. V lost 4 bases to trimming and J lost 8 bases; unmatched junction nucleotides: 4. For the CDR3, the DNA is TGCGCCAGCAGCCCCAGGACAGGGGAAGCTTTCTTT. Residues: CASSPRTGEAFF.